This T cell receptor beta chain was recovered during a study of shared clonotypes between healthy human individuals (dated by TCRdb to about 2020). Regarding the complete study: The cohort included three men and a couple of women between 18 and 49 years of age. Per donor, three plates each were used for CD4 naive and CD4 memory, two for CD8 naive, and one for CD8 memory. The study deeply sequenced blood TCR repertoires of roughly five healthy adults to estimate repertoire size and the extent of clonotype sharing between individuals. To increase sequencing depth and limit assay-specific biases, TCR repertoire library preparation and sequencing were carried out by different laboratories using diverse techniques. Per donor, leukapheresis produced somewhere between about 0.8 and 9 billion PBMCs. What the study reported, not specific to this receptor: Higher generation probabilities were observed for clonotypes shared by all four sorted-subset donors than for non-shared clonotypes. Because the study included only a small number of donors, the genetic and exposure-history diversity represented was limited. Pairwise subsampling indicated that sequencing depth was expected to affect the degree of clonotype sharing among donors. Sampling was limited to blood, and TCR repertoires in tissue likely differ from TCR repertoires in blood. Even with the large sequencing depth, rarefaction of the sorted-subset datasets indicated that sequencing was incomplete. Across a handful of donors, around 5% of naive CD4, approximately 3.5% of naive CD8, about 2% of memory CD4, and under 0.45% of memory CD8 clonotypes were shared. Naive subsets generally had larger estimated clonotype richness than memory subsets.

Only a few counts were recorded for this clone. Its antigen is unknown. No much larger clone exists at a distance of one base, and base qualities are not known. CDR1 SGHNT and CDR2 YYREEE are derived from the germline V gene (reference sequence). The CDR3 spans 13 residues, from the cysteine through the phenylalanine. Just the 39-base CDR3 DNA is kept, in frame starting at base 1. V is trimmed back by 4 bases and J by 5 bases, and the junction contains 4 bases that no gene match accounts for. The donors were healthy, HIV-negative adults with no recently reported acute infections or vaccinations. All donors were Caucasian adults living in Nashville, Tennessee, USA. CD4+ T cells were enriched through magnetic negative selection, after which naive cells were positively selected on CD45RA and the remaining negative fraction served as the memory subset. Blood was obtained by leukapheresis, after which PBMCs were separated by Ficoll-Histopaque density gradient centrifugation and cryopreserved in liquid nitrogen vapor phase. Purity and quantity of every magnetically sorted T cell population were checked by analytical flow cytometry. Genomic DNA was isolated from each sorted fraction and quantified by UV absorbance on a Nanodrop 2000c.

TCR CDR3 regions were amplified from genomic DNA by multiplex PCR using the deep immunoSEQ assay. For each cell subset, the extracted genomic DNA was distributed evenly across all wells of several immunoSEQ 96-well plates, and each plate served as one replicate. For sorted subsets, each replicate PCR was loaded with approximately 200 ng genomic DNA, equivalent to 25,000 to 35,000 T cell genomes. Purified libraries were measured with a Qubit 3.0 fluorometer, size-checked on a Bioanalyzer 2100, and measured again with the KAPA Library Quantification kit. Every immunoSEQ 96-well plate was sequenced on a separate single-read 150-cycle Illumina NextSeq 550 flow cell. As for the authors' bioinformatics: Because the immunoSEQ output included only junctional sequences and no quality scores, the filtering could not be the same as the filtering used for full-length reads. To assign V/J genes and CDR3, sequences were annotated using PyIR, a Python wrapper for IgBLAST v1.9, with IMGT germline references. Any read was removed if the V/J assignment was weak (E-value above 1e-6), the CDR3 was missing, or the read contained stop codons, out-of-frame junctions, or ambiguous translated residues. V3J clonotypes were defined by identical inferred V gene, J gene, and CDR3 amino acid sequence. The percentage overlap between two repertoires was calculated by dividing the number of shared unique clonotypes by the size of the smaller repertoire. Three approaches were used to assess repertoire richness: RTK rarefaction, the Chao1 estimator, and Recon v2.1 estimates of unobserved clonotypes. Generation probabilities for all TCRbeta clonotypes obtained by the gDNA method from several donors were computed using OLGA. TCRdb took over this immuneACCESS table, retaining in-frame rearrangements with V and J assigned. Such tables are incomplete; in checked studies, under half of the missing clones stem from an unresolved V gene, and the remainder is unexplained. That table is the source of V, J and clone size, and D and trimming were worked out from the DNA. This sample is represented by about 770,000 clones; roughly 72% of them were singletons. The top ten clones comprise under 2% of the sample.

The sequence was collected from a woman in her twenties or thirties in good health. What was sequenced was memory CD4+ T cells sorted from blood. The cell subset or site label, read with the paper, signifies: CD45RA-negative fraction. The chain was built from TRBV5-4 and TRBJ2-7, and 9 bases in between align with TRBD1. DNA sequence: TGTGCCAGCAGCCGGGGACAGGGAAACGAGCAGTACTTC. Translated, it gives CASSRGQGNEQYF.